This T cell receptor (beta chain) came from a study of long-term antiretroviral therapy in people with HIV. The assay, immunoSEQ v3.0, was run at survey level. A target of roughly 35,000-50,000 T-cell genomes per sample was set for sequencing. TCRdb's copy holds only in-frame clones and misses some; the assay was immunoSEQ multiplex PCR. Here the sample spans under 20,000 clones, more than 80% being singletons. Study-level points and caveats: Pre-ART clonal expansion yielded clones that dominated the repertoire at all time points.

Trimming removed 0 bases at V and 5 bases at J, with 12 bases between. The CDR3 loop spans 15 amino acids. Germline-derived CDR1 and CDR2 are LNHDA and SQIVND (reference sequence). On this clone: Its antigen is still unknown.

The receptor was isolated from a man between 18 and 35 years old with HIV. The chain carries TRBV19 and TRBJ2-3; D could derive from TRBD1 or TRBD2 (6 bases each). Sequencing was performed on unsorted PBMCs, taken 0.3 years after starting antiretroviral therapy. CDR3 protein: CASSIEQGRRDTQYF. CDR3 DNA sequence: TGTGCCAGTAGTATAGAGCAGGGGAGGCGAGATACGCAGTATTTT.